The rows below give T cell receptor beta chains drawn from one sample of a study of T cell responses to AZD1222 COVID-19 vaccine. Some clones are missing from TCRdb's copy, which holds only in-frame ones; the method was immunoSEQ multiplex PCR. The sample contains around 140,000 clones, 90% of which appear only once. The material was peripheral blood, obtained 28 days after the second AZD1222 dose. Receptors originate from an adult who received the AZD1222 COVID-19 vaccine. The CDR3 runs from the conserved cysteine through the conserved F or W. Fields, in order: J gene, CDR3 length, V gene, D gene, clone size, CDR3 DNA, CDR3 protein. A D gene is named only where the DNA matches it firmly. Clone sizes are given selectively: once, few, many, or a class where the clone is expanded.

TRBJ2-3 15 TRBV7-2 TRBD2 NA TGTGCCAGCAGCTCCGCAGCGGGAATGGTAGATACGCAGTATTTT CASSSAAGMVDTQYF
TRBJ2-2 15 TRBV6-5 TRBD2 NA TGTGCCAGCAGTTATAGCGGGGGAGCCAACGGGGAGCTGTTTTTT CASSYSGGANGELFF
TRBJ2-5 11 TRBV20-1 NA NA TGCAGTGCTAGGAGGGGGGAGACCCAGTACTTC CSARRGETQYF
TRBJ2-1 14 TRBV6-4 TRBD2 NA TGTGCCAGCAGTGAAGCGGGGGGGCACAATGAGCAGTTCTTC CASSEAGGHNEQFF
TRBJ1-2 15 TRBV18 TRBD1 NA TGTGCCAGCTCACCGGGACAGGGGGGCGGCTATGGCTACACCTTC CASSPGQGGGYGYTF
TRBJ1-2 16 TRBV30 TRBD1 NA TGTGCCTGGAGCCCAGTAGGGACAGGGAGATTTTATGGCTACACCTTC CAWSPVGTGRFYGYTF
TRBJ2-2 14 TRBV2 NA NA TGTGCCACCAGGGTAGGCACAAACACCGGGGAGCTGTTTTTT CATRVGTNTGELFF
TRBJ1-6 13 TRBV30 NA many TGTGCCTGGAGGGACAGTTATAATTCACCCCTCCACTTT CAWRDSYNSPLHF
TRBJ1-2 14 TRBV5-4 NA NA TGTGCCAGCAGCTTGGTTGGCCCCGCGGGTGGCTACACCTTC CASSLVGPAGGYTF
TRBJ2-2 15 TRBV7-9 TRBD1 NA TGTGCCAGCCGTGTAGGACAGGCGGCCACCGGGGAGCTGTTTTTT CASRVGQAATGELFF
TRBJ1-2 14 TRBV28 TRBD1 NA TGTGCCACCAATAAATTAAAGACAGGGATGGGCTACACCTTC CATNKLKTGMGYTF
TRBJ2-3 15 TRBV3-1/TRBV3-2 NA NA TGTGCCAGCAGCCGAGCTGGATATCATCCAGATACGCAGTATTTT CASSRAGYHPDTQYF
TRBJ1-5 15 TRBV9 NA NA TGTGCCAGCAGCCCCGGGCTAAGATACAATCAGCCCCAGCATTTT CASSPGLRYNQPQHF
TRBJ1-2 14 TRBV30 NA NA TGTGCCTGCCCTCTCGTCTCGACGAGCAATGGCTACACCTTC CACPLVSTSNGYTF
TRBJ1-4 14 TRBV28 NA NA TGTGCCAGCAGTTATCAGGGGATAAATGAAAAACTGTTTTTT CASSYQGINEKLFF
TRBJ1-2 16 TRBV6-6 TRBD1 NA TGTGCCAGCAGTTACTACAGGGGTGGAGGAAGCTATGGCTACACCTTC CASSYYRGGGSYGYTF
TRBJ2-7 14 TRBV6-2/TRBV6-3 NA NA TGTGCCAGCAGTTATCCAGCGTACTCCTACGAGCAGTACTTC CASSYPAYSYEQYF
TRBJ1-2 16 TRBV6-5 NA once TGTGCCAGCAGTTACTCTGGTACAGGTATTCTTTATGGCTACACCTTC CASSYSGTGILYGYTF
TRBJ1-1 15 TRBV2 NA NA TGTGCCAGCAGGGGGGACAAGGCAAGGAACACTGAAGCTTTCTTT CASRGDKARNTEAFF
TRBJ1-3 14 TRBV11-2 NA NA TGTGCCAGCAGCCGACCCCGACAGTCAGGAGATATATATTTT CASSRPRQSGDIYF
TRBJ1-4 18 TRBV27 NA NA TGTGCCAGCAGGATAACAGGGTTCGGAATCTCAACTAATGAAAAACTGTTTTTT CASRITGFGISTNEKLFF
TRBJ2-2 17 TRBV7-7 TRBD1 NA TGTGCCAGCAGCCCGGGGGCCGGCAGGGGGCGAGACGGGGAGCTGTTTTTT CASSPGAGRGRDGELFF
TRBJ1-2 15 TRBV28 TRBD1 NA TGTGCCAGCAGTTTAGACGGGACAGGGAACTATGGCTACACCTTC CASSLDGTGNYGYTF
TRBJ1-2 12 TRBV11-2 NA NA TGTGCCAGCAGCTCAGAGAGCTATGGCTACACCTTC CASSSESYGYTF
TRBJ2-1 15 TRBV10-3 NA NA TGTGCCATACGGGGCGGAATTGGGGACTACAATGAGCAGTTCTTC CAIRGGIGDYNEQFF
TRBJ2-1 15 TRBV5-1 TRBD1 NA TGCGCCAGCAGCGCGGGACAGGGAGTGTACAATGAGCAGTTCTTC CASSAGQGVYNEQFF
TRBJ1-6 15 TRBV30 NA NA TGTGCCTGGAGTGGAAGGAGCTTCTATAATTCACCCCTCCACTTT CAWSGRSFYNSPLHF
TRBJ2-1 16 TRBV5-1 TRBD2 NA TGCGCCAGCAGCTTGGACGGGACTAGCGGTTACAATGAGCAGTTCTTC CASSLDGTSGYNEQFF
TRBJ2-2 16 TRBV9 NA NA TGTGCCAGCAGCGTAGGCGGGGGCCGGGGCACCGGGGAGCTGTTTTTT CASSVGGGRGTGELFF
TRBJ1-5 12 TRBV30 NA NA TGTGCCTGGAGTTTTTCGGGTCAGCCCCAGCATTTT CAWSFSGQPQHF
TRBJ1-1 14 TRBV6-5 TRBD1 NA TGTGCCAGCAGTTCGGACAGGGTGGGCACTGAAGCTTTCTTT CASSSDRVGTEAFF
TRBJ1-4 15 TRBV28 NA NA TGTGCCAGCAGTCCGGGACAAAGCGTATATGAAAAACTGTTTTTT CASSPGQSVYEKLFF
TRBJ1-6 14 TRBV2 NA NA TGTGCCAGCAGTGACCGGGAAACAAATTCACCCCTCCACTTT CASSDRETNSPLHF
TRBJ1-1 14 TRBV10-2 NA few TGCGCCAGCAGTGAATGGGGAAAGGACACTGAAGCTTTCTTT CASSEWGKDTEAFF
TRBJ1-2 16 TRBV18 TRBD1 NA TGTGCCAGCTCACCAGACGACAGGGGGAGGAACTATGGCTACACCTTC CASSPDDRGRNYGYTF
TRBJ1-3 16 TRBV9 NA NA TGTGCCAGCAGCGTAGACCCCGGGACAAGTTTTAACACCATATATTTT CASSVDPGTSFNTIYF
TRBJ1-1 16 TRBV6-6 NA NA TGTGCCAGCAGTTACAGGGCAGGGAGGGGGTACACTGAAGCTTTCTTT CASSYRAGRGYTEAFF
TRBJ2-1 13 TRBV6-5 NA NA TGTGCCAGCAGTCTACAGGCTAACAATGAGCAGTTCTTC CASSLQANNEQFF
TRBJ2-3 14 TRBV28 TRBD2 once TGTGCCAGCAGGGACTGGGGGGGGTCAGATACGCAGTATTTT CASRDWGGSDTQYF
TRBJ1-2 14 TRBV6-5 NA NA TGTGCCAGTCGGAGCGGGTCAGCTAACTATGGCTACACCTTC CASRSGSANYGYTF
TRBJ1-5 14 TRBV20-1 TRBD1 NA TGCAGTGCTAGTAGGACAGGGAAAAATCAGCCCCAGCATTTT CSASRTGKNQPQHF
TRBJ2-5 11 TRBV6-1 NA NA TGTGCCAGCAGTGAACAGGAGACCCAGTACTTC CASSEQETQYF
TRBJ1-2 14 TRBV19 NA once TGTGCCAGTAGTCCTTCCGGGAACAACTATGGCTACACCTTC CASSPSGNNYGYTF
TRBJ1-1 13 TRBV19 NA once TGTGCCAGTACCATCAGGGTTGGCACTGAAGCTTTCTTT CASTIRVGTEAFF
TRBJ2-7 13 TRBV12-3/TRBV12-4 TRBD1 once TGTGCCAGCAGTTTAGGGGGACAGTACGAGCAGTACTTC CASSLGGQYEQYF
TRBJ1-2 14 TRBV18 TRBD1 NA TGTGCCAGCTCACCACGGAGGGGGCACTATGGCTACACCTTC CASSPRRGHYGYTF
TRBJ2-2 14 TRBV3-1/TRBV3-2 NA NA TGTGCCAGCAGCCAAGATACAGGACCCGGGGAGCTGTTTTTT CASSQDTGPGELFF